The rows below give T cell receptor beta chains drawn from one sample of a study of regulatory T cells in long-lasting Graves disease. TCRdb reanalysed the multiplex PCR reads using MiXCR and keeps one entry per CDR3 protein. The sample lists around 400,000 distinct CDR3 sequences; around a quarter were seen once. The sequences come from peripheral blood mononuclear cells (PBMCs), collected when the disease was refractory, from a patient treated with antithyroid drugs. These receptors all come from a female donor with Graves disease. Each CDR3 is given with its conserved first and last residue. A D gene is named only where the DNA matches it firmly. The size field is filled for only some rows; it gives once, few, many or a size class.

CDR3 protein,CDR3 DNA,J gene,D gene,V gene,clone size
CASSLGTWTPEYEQYF,TGTGCCAGCAGCTTAGGAACCTGGACGCCGGAGTACGAGCAGTACTTC,TRBJ2-7,NA,TRBV11-2,few
CASRNNEKLFF,TGTGCCAGCAGAAATAATGAAAAACTGTTTTTT,TRBJ1-4,NA,TRBV28,NA
CASSEGATSYEQYF,TGTGCCAGCAGCGAGGGGGCGACTTCCTACGAGCAGTACTTC,TRBJ2-7,TRBD1,TRBV5-6,few
CASSLAKGAATEAFF,TGCGCCAGCAGCTTGGCCAAGGGGGCGGCCACTGAAGCTTTCTTT,TRBJ1-1,TRBD1,TRBV5-1,many
CSPRDRDRGDEQFF,TGCAGTCCTAGGGACCGGGACAGGGGCGATGAGCAGTTCTTC,TRBJ2-1,TRBD1,TRBV20-1,few
CSVGGTAESNYGYTF,TGCAGCGTTGGTGGGACAGCGGAGTCTAACTATGGCTACACCTTC,TRBJ1-2,TRBD1,TRBV29-1,few
CAWSASGGRNIQYF,TGTGCCTGGAGTGCCTCAGGGGGCAGAAACATTCAGTACTTC,TRBJ2-4,TRBD1,TRBV30,few
CASGNGGAIEQYF,TGTGCCAGTGGGAATGGAGGCGCCATAGAGCAGTACTTC,TRBJ2-7,NA,TRBV3-1,NA
CASSPQRRARGANVLTF,TGTGCCAGCAGTCCTCAACGGAGGGCGAGGGGGGCCAACGTCCTGACTTTC,TRBJ2-6,NA,TRBV12-3/TRBV12-4,few
CASRSQGYSGNTIYF,TGTGCCAGCAGATCCCAGGGCTACTCTGGAAACACCATATATTTT,TRBJ1-3,NA,TRBV28,many
CAWRNSPTAEAFF,TGTGCCTGGAGAAACAGCCCAACGGCTGAAGCTTTCTTT,TRBJ1-1,NA,TRBV30,NA
CASSVSTVSGNTIYF,TGTGCCAGCAGTGTCTCGACAGTCTCTGGAAACACCATATATTTT,TRBJ1-3,NA,TRBV2,NA
CASSHVQGRTNEKLFF,TGCGCCAGCAGCCATGTTCAGGGGCGGACTAATGAAAAACTGTTTTTT,TRBJ1-4,NA,TRBV4-1,NA
CASSPTGLYTGELFF,TGTGCCAGCAGTCCTACGGGACTATACACCGGGGAGCTGTTTTTT,TRBJ2-2,TRBD2,TRBV28,many
CASSPSGVGETQYF,TGTGCCAGCAGCCCGTCGGGAGTCGGGGAGACCCAGTACTTC,TRBJ2-5,NA,TRBV3-1,many
CASSQSSGFGETQYF,TGCGCCAGCAGCCAAAGTAGCGGGTTTGGGGAGACCCAGTACTTC,TRBJ2-5,TRBD2,TRBV4-3,NA
CASLGWSEAFF,TGTGCCAGCTTGGGCTGGTCTGAAGCTTTCTTT,TRBJ1-1,NA,TRBV6-1,NA
CASSLGGGVPDRSFF,TGTGCCAGCAGCTTAGGGGGAGGGGTCCCCGACAGGTCCTTCTTC,TRBJ2-5,NA,TRBV7-2,NA
CASSRMTSSYEQYF,TGCGCCAGCAGCAGAATGACTAGCTCCTACGAGCAGTACTTC,TRBJ2-7,NA,TRBV5-1,few
CASSSTSGSSYEQYF,TGTGCCAGCAGTTCGACTAGCGGCTCGTCCTACGAGCAGTACTTC,TRBJ2-7,TRBD2,TRBV3-1,many
CASSINRASNQPQHF,TGTGCCAGTAGTATTAACAGGGCAAGCAATCAGCCCCAGCATTTT,TRBJ1-5,NA,TRBV19,NA
CASSENPPYSNQPQHF,TGTGCCAGCAGCGAGAATCCACCCTATAGCAATCAGCCCCAGCATTTT,TRBJ1-5,NA,TRBV5-5,NA
CSARGRGGGSEYNSPLHF,TGCAGTGCTAGAGGGCGAGGGGGAGGGTCCGAATATAATTCACCCCTCCACTTT,TRBJ1-6,NA,TRBV20-1,few
CASGGPYEQYF,TGTGCCAGCGGGGGCCCCTACGAGCAGTACTTC,TRBJ2-7,NA,TRBV12-3/TRBV12-4,many
CAGRGQGNTGELFF,TGTGCCGGGAGGGGACAGGGCAACACCGGGGAGCTGTTTTTT,TRBJ2-2,TRBD1,TRBV2,many
CASSQGRRNSPLHF,TGCGCCAGCAGCCAAGGACGGAGGAATTCACCCCTCCACTTT,TRBJ1-6,NA,TRBV4-3,NA
CSASGQGGTATQYF,TGCAGTGCTTCGGGACAGGGGGGAACGGCTACGCAGTATTTT,TRBJ2-3,TRBD1,TRBV20-1,NA
CASSTNAGPVAKNIQYF,TGTGCCAGCAGTACCAATGCGGGACCTGTGGCCAAAAACATTCAGTACTTC,TRBJ2-4,NA,TRBV28,many
CASSFEGLADTQYF,TGTGCCAGCAGCTTCGAGGGACTAGCAGATACGCAGTATTTT,TRBJ2-3,TRBD2,TRBV7-9,NA
CASSLMAGTYNEQFF,TGTGCCAGCAGCTTAATGGCTGGGACCTACAATGAGCAGTTCTTC,TRBJ2-1,NA,TRBV7-3,few
CASSESSGNTGELFF,TGTGCCAGCAGTGAATCTAGCGGAAACACCGGGGAGCTGTTTTTT,TRBJ2-2,TRBD2,TRBV2,few
CASSFSAANTEAFF,TGCGCCAGCAGCTTTTCCGCAGCGAACACTGAAGCTTTCTTT,TRBJ1-1,NA,TRBV5-1,NA
CASSLRLAGDYEQYF,TGTGCCAGCAGCCTAAGACTAGCGGGGGACTACGAGCAGTACTTC,TRBJ2-7,TRBD2,TRBV7-9,few
CATHRNTEAFF,TGTGCCACCCATCGGAACACTGAAGCTTTCTTT,TRBJ1-1,NA,TRBV27,few
CASSYESRSKTQYF,TGTGCCAGCAGTTACGAATCTAGATCGAAGACCCAGTACTTC,TRBJ2-5,NA,TRBV6-5,few
CASSWIKRANTEAFF,TGTGCCAGCAGCTGGATTAAGAGGGCGAACACTGAAGCTTTCTTT,TRBJ1-1,NA,TRBV7-9,NA
CASSLRLAGGSQETQYF,TGTGCCAGCAGTTTACGCCTAGCGGGAGGATCCCAAGAGACCCAGTACTTC,TRBJ2-5,TRBD2,TRBV28,many
CASSLARGGAETQYF,TGTGCCAGCAGCTTAGCGCGCGGGGGCGCGGAGACCCAGTACTTC,TRBJ2-5,NA,TRBV7-2,NA
CASSQAMDRGPTEAFF,TGTGCCAGCAGCCAAGCGATGGACAGGGGACCCACTGAAGCTTTCTTT,TRBJ1-1,TRBD1,TRBV3-1,few
CASSQFIAESTDTQYF,TGTGCCAGCAGCCAATTCATAGCGGAAAGCACAGATACGCAGTATTTT,TRBJ2-3,NA,TRBV7-9,NA
CASSPGAGQRGGKLFF,TGTGCCAGCAGTCCCGGGGCCGGTCAGCGCGGGGGAAAACTGTTTTTT,TRBJ1-4,NA,TRBV28,many
CAWSVRTGANQPQHF,TGTGCCTGGAGCGTACGGACAGGGGCTAATCAGCCCCAGCATTTT,TRBJ1-5,TRBD1,TRBV30,NA
CASTRGTGLLEPYEQYF,TGTGCCAGCACTCGGGGGACAGGCCTCCTCGAGCCCTACGAGCAGTACTTC,TRBJ2-7,TRBD1,TRBV2,many
CASSLRQSLGYTF,TGTGCCAGCAGTTTACGACAGTCTCTCGGCTACACCTTC,TRBJ1-2,NA,TRBV28,NA